A selection of T cell receptor beta chains follows, all from one sample in a study of T-cell reconstitution after alpha-beta-depleted transplantation in children. Via MiXCR, TCRdb re-called the PCR reads, giving one row per CDR3 protein. The sample records some 600,000 distinct CDR3 sequences, 10% to 15% being singletons. The sequenced sample was PBMCs, mostly from graft donor cells, obtained 360 days after TCRalphabeta/CD19-depleted stem cell transplant. These receptor sequences come from a male patient younger than 18 who had a stem cell transplant for acute myeloid leukemia, so the T cells may come from the graft donor. Each CDR3 is given with its conserved first and last residue. D genes are given only for firm matches. The size of a clone is reported for some rows only, either as once, few or many, or as a class for expanded clones.

j_call clone_size v_call d_call cdr3_aa cdr3_nt
TRBJ2-7 . TRBV12-3/TRBV12-4 . CASSLAAQVSYEQYF TGTGCCAGCAGTTTAGCGGCGCAAGTCTCCTACGAGCAGTACTTC
TRBJ2-1 many TRBV19 . CASSIWSSADNEQFF TGTGCCAGTAGTATCTGGAGCTCGGCAGACAATGAGCAGTTCTTC
TRBJ2-7 . TRBV27 TRBD1 CASSLRAQGAGEQYF TGTGCCAGCAGCCTAAGGGCACAGGGGGCAGGGGAGCAGTACTTC
TRBJ2-5 . TRBV20-1 . CSARLWGRIIETQYF TGCAGTGCTAGACTTTGGGGGCGGATAATAGAGACCCAGTACTTC
TRBJ2-1 few TRBV7-8 . CASSLNCPMSRNNEQFF TGTGCCAGCAGCTTAAACTGCCCTATGTCAAGAAACAATGAGCAGTTCTTC
TRBJ2-5 few TRBV12-3/TRBV12-4 . CASSSGQRIQETQYF TGTGCCAGCAGTTCCGGACAGAGGATACAAGAGACCCAGTACTTC
TRBJ2-7 once TRBV18 . CASSPVATHPSYEQYF TGTGCCAGCTCACCAGTAGCGACACATCCTTCCTACGAGCAGTACTTC
TRBJ2-7 many TRBV12-3/TRBV12-4 . CASSYEDISYEQYF TGTGCCAGCAGTTATGAGGATATCTCCTACGAGCAGTACTTC
TRBJ2-5 . TRBV20-1 . CSALRRERWTETQYF TGCAGCGCACTCCGAAGGGAGCGATGGACAGAGACCCAGTACTTC
TRBJ2-1 few TRBV2 . CAGRGGYNEQFF TGTGCCGGCCGAGGGGGGTACAATGAGCAGTTCTTC